These 24 T cell receptor beta chains were sequenced from one sample in a study of brain T cells in children with intractable seizures. Only in-frame clones appear in the TCRdb table, and some are missing; sequencing was by immunoSEQ multiplex PCR. This sample has approximately 23,000 clones, with 90% to 95% found just once. The sample here was peripheral blood, taken at surgery. The source is a boy younger than 18 with focal cortical dysplasia and intractable seizures.

This sequence joins TRBV5-4 and TRBJ2-3, with D tentatively TRBD2 (5 bases). The CDR3 sequence is 14 residues long. Trimming cost V 0 bases and J 6 bases, with 11 bases left between them. Germline CDR1 SGHNT, CDR2 YYREEE (reference sequence). DNA of the CDR3: TGTGCCAGCAGCTTGGAACCGGACTGGGATACGCAGTATTTT. Its protein product is CASSLEPDWDTQYF.

J is TRBJ2-5 and V is TRBV9; a possible D gene is TRBD2 (6 bases). Trimming removed 1 base from V and 2 bases from J, with 9 bases in between. Germline V gene sequence: CDR1 SGDLS, CDR2 YYNGEE. There are 14 residues in the CDR3. For the CDR3, the DNA is TGTGCCAGCAGCGTATCTGGGACTCAAGAGACCCAGTACTTC. Amino acid sequence: CASSVSGTQETQYF. The full variable domain, with the rest looked up from reference TRBV9 and TRBJ2-5, is DSGVTQTPKHLITATGQRVTLRCSPRSGDLSVYWYQQSLDQGLQFLIQYYNGEERAKGNILERFSAQQFPDLHSELNLSSLELGDSALYFCASSVSGTQETQYFGPGTRLLVL.

The genes are TRBV7-3 and TRBJ2-5; D ambiguous. Germline V gives CDR1 SGHTA, CDR2 FQGTGA. This CDR3 is built from 13 residues. Trimming stripped 2 bases from V and 2 bases from J, with 6 bases between. The CDR3 DNA reads as TGTGCCAGCAGCTTAGGGCTTCAAGAGACCCAGTACTTC. Translating gives CASSLGLQETQYF.

This sequence joins TRBV3-1 (or the pseudogene TRBV3-2) and TRBJ2-1; perhaps TRBD1 as D (6 bases). V lost 5 bases to trimming and J lost 0 bases, with 14 bases between them. The CDR3 covers 16 residues. The germline gives CDR1 LGHDT, CDR2 YNNKEL (reference sequence). The CDR3 loop reads CASSGGPALSYNEQFF. The CDR3 nucleotides read TGTGCCAGCAGCGGGGGCCCAGCGCTCTCCTACAATGAGCAGTTCTTC.

The gene calls are TRBV7-9 and TRBJ2-5; 9 nucleotides agree with TRBD2. Germline CDR1 SEHNR, CDR2 FQNEAQ (reference sequence). J gave up 4 bases and V 4 bases, and 4 bases lay outside the gene matches. The CDR3 has 14 amino acids. CDR3 in DNA: TGTGCCAGCAGCTGGACTAGCGAAGGAGAGACCCAGTACTTC. Translating gives CASSWTSEGETQYF.

The V gene is TRBV28, the J gene TRBJ1-5; no definite D call. The CDR3 consists of 13 residues. Germline CDR1 MDHEN, CDR2 SYDVKM. V lost 5 bases, J lost 6 bases, and 11 bases lay in between. CDR3: CASSRLLGQPQHF. The CDR3 nucleotides are TGTGCCAGCAGTAGACTGCTGGGTCAGCCCCAGCATTTT.

This clone appeared once. The chain is built from TRBV15 and TRBJ2-3, with D possibly being TRBD2 (5 bases). CDR1 is LNHNV and CDR2 is YYDKDF in the germline V gene (reference sequence). V lost 1 base, J lost 5 bases, and 19 bases lay in between. The length of the CDR3 is 17 residues. This CDR3 reads CATSRVPPGEGGDTQYF. DNA of the CDR3: TGTGCCACCAGCAGAGTTCCTCCCGGGGAAGGTGGAGATACGCAGTATTTT.

The CDR3: CASGQEGSGANVLTF. In DNA form, the CDR3 reads TGTGCCAGCGGTCAGGAGGGCTCTGGGGCCAACGTCCTGACTTTC. V and J are TRBV6-5 and TRBJ2-6; a possible D gene is TRBD2 (6 bases). This CDR3 region has 15 residues. V was shortened by 8 bases and J by 0 bases, with 11 bases between the two germline ends. From germline, CDR1 is MNHEY and CDR2 SVGAGI.

The gene calls are TRBV7-8 and TRBJ2-7, with TRBD1 matching over 10 bases. This CDR3 contains 18 residues. V lost 1 base and J lost 1; bases outside the gene matches: 10. Germline assignment: CDR1 SGHVS and CDR2 FQNEAQ. Written as DNA, the CDR3 is TGTGCCAGCAGCTTAGTTGGTTGGGACAGGGGCAAGTCCTACGAGCAGTACGTC. As protein: CASSLVGWDRGKSYEQYV.

The chain employs TRBV5-4 and TRBJ2-7, with D tentatively TRBD1 (6 bases). Trimming took 0 bases from V and 3 from J, leaving 13 bases between them. CDR3 length: 15 amino acids. Germline assignment: CDR1 SGHNT and CDR2 YYREEE (reference sequence). The CDR3 sequence is CASSLEGQKNYEQYF. The CDR3 DNA follows: TGTGCCAGCAGCTTGGAAGGACAGAAAAACTACGAGCAGTACTTC.

The chain joins TRBV2 to TRBJ2-1, with D unresolved. This CDR3 has 11 residues. Germline values: CDR1 SNHLY, CDR2 FYNNEI. Trimming shortened V by 4 bases and J by 8 bases, and 6 bases separated the two germline ends. The CDR3 region is CASSVSDEQFF. For the CDR3, the DNA is TGTGCCAGCAGTGTTTCGGATGAGCAGTTCTTC.

The V and J genes are TRBV7-9 and TRBJ2-5; a weak D match, TRBD2 (5 bases). Per germline, CDR1 SEHNR and CDR2 FQNEAQ (reference sequence). The CDR3 consists of 14 residues. The V end lost 0 bases, the J end lost 4 bases, and 9 bases lay between the germline ends. The CDR3 loop reads CASSLAYGVETQYF. The CDR3 coding sequence is TGTGCCAGCAGCTTAGCGTACGGGGTAGAGACCCAGTACTTC.

The chain is built from TRBV6-5 and TRBJ2-2; possible D gene TRBD1, 6 bases. The germline CDR1 and CDR2 sequences are MNHEY and SVGAGI. The CDR3 is 14 residues long. V dropped 5 bases and J dropped 1 base, with 8 bases sitting between them. CDR3 loop: CASSQQGNTGELFF. CDR3 coding DNA: TGTGCCAGCAGTCAACAGGGGAACACCGGGGAGCTGTTTTTT.

The chain is built from TRBV19 and TRBJ1-1, with 7 bases that match TRBD1. Germline CDR1 reads LNHDA; CDR2 reads SQIVND (reference sequence). V shed 4 bases and J 0 bases; nucleotides not matched to a gene: 5. This CDR3 spans 15 amino acids. The CDR3 coding sequence is TGTGCCAGTAGTAGAGGGACAGTCCTGAACACTGAAGCTTTCTTT. As protein: CASSRGTVLNTEAFF. The full variable domain, rest sourced from reference TRBV19 and TRBJ1-1, is DGGITQSPKYLFRKEGQNVTLSCEQNLNHDAMYWYRQDPGQGLRLIYYSQIVNDFQKGDIAEGYSVSREKKESFPLTVTSAQKNPTAFYLCASSRGTVLNTEAFFGQGTRLTVV.

The chain is built from TRBV18 and TRBJ2-2; perhaps D is TRBD1 or TRBD2 (5 bases each). The CDR3 contains 14 residues. CDR1 KGHSH and CDR2 LQKENI come from the germline V gene. The V and J ends lost 5 bases and 5 bases respectively, with 12 bases between them. The DNA for the CDR3 is TGTGCCAGCTCAATCTCCTGGGGGACCGGGGAGCTGTTTTTT. Protein: CASSISWGTGELFF.

This sequence joins TRBV5-1 and TRBJ2-7; D remains ambiguous. From germline, CDR1 is SGHRS and CDR2 YFSETQ. The CDR3 covers 14 residues. V was shortened by 0 bases and J by 3 bases, with 10 bases between the two germline ends. The CDR3 coding sequence is TGCGCCAGCAGCTTGGCCCCAAACTACTACGAGCAGTACTTC. Translating gives CASSLAPNYYEQYF. Supplemented by reference TRBV5-1 and TRBJ2-7, the full variable domain reads KAGVTQTPRYLIKTRGQQVTLSCSPISGHRSVSWYQQTPGQGLQFLFEYFSETQRNKGNFPGRFSGRQFSNSRSEMNVSTLELGDSALYLCASSLAPNYYEQYFGPGTRLTVT.

The gene calls are TRBV29-1 and TRBJ1-4; 8 bases align to TRBD1. V lost 4 bases, J lost 8 bases, and 3 bases stayed unmatched. The CDR3 loop spans 12 amino acids. The germline gives CDR1 SQVTM, CDR2 ANQGSEA. The CDR3 loop is CSVVQGGEKLFF. CDR3 DNA: TGCAGCGTTGTACAGGGGGGGGAAAAACTGTTTTTT.

The chain is built from TRBV12-3 or TRBV12-4 and TRBJ2-7; tentatively, D is TRBD1 or TRBD2 (6 bases each). Deletions cut 6 bases from V and 6 bases from J, with 12 bases between. The CDR3 loop spans 12 amino acids. The CDR3 DNA sequence: TGTGCCAGCAGGAGGGGGACTGGCGAGCAGTACTTC. Its translation: CASRRGTGEQYF.

The chain uses TRBV5-8 and TRBJ2-5, with 13 bases aligning to TRBD2. The CDR3 has 16 amino acids. CDR1 and CDR2 from the germline V gene are SGHTS and YDEGEE. Trimming removed 4 bases from V and 4 bases from J; junction bases left unmatched: 7. CDR3 amino acids: CASSLGLAGRGETQYF. Written as DNA, the CDR3 is TGTGCCAGCAGCCTGGGACTAGCGGGAAGAGGAGAGACCCAGTACTTC.

The rearrangement joins TRBV24-1 to TRBJ2-1; 7 bases match TRBD2. Germline CDR1 KGHDR, CDR2 SFDVKD. Unmatched junction bases numbered 18, after V lost 4 bases and J lost 7 bases. The CDR3 spans 18 residues. CDR3 protein: CATSDLIYFRGRGNEQFF. The CDR3 DNA follows: TGTGCCACCAGTGACCTAATTTACTTCCGCGGGAGAGGGAATGAGCAGTTCTTC.

This chain links TRBV15 with TRBJ1-5, with D perhaps TRBD1 (5 bases). Germline loops: CDR1 LNHNV, CDR2 YYDKDF (reference sequence). CDR3 size: 14 residues. Trimming pared 0 bases from V and 6 bases from J, leaving 9 bases between. CDR3 nucleotides: TGTGCCACCAGCAGAGATCGTCAGGGTCAGCCCCAGCATTTT. Protein product: CATSRDRQGQPQHF.

The table lists this clone with a count of one. The chain carries TRBV6-5 and TRBJ2-5; 10 bases are shared with TRBD2. The V and J ends lost 6 bases and 5 bases, in that order; junction bases with no gene match: 6. Germline V gene lookup returns CDR1 MNHEY and CDR2 SVGAGI. This CDR3 is built from 14 residues. Written as DNA, the CDR3 is TGTGCCAGCAGCCTAGCGGGGGTAGGGGAGACCCAGTACTTC. Amino acid sequence: CASSLAGVGETQYF.

The rearrangement joins TRBV25-1 to TRBJ2-4; 7 positions agree with TRBD1. Germline-derived CDR1 and CDR2 are MGHDK and SYGVNS. This CDR3 comprises 15 residues. After removal of 1 base from V and 6 bases from J, the junction contained 6 bases not matched to a gene. As DNA, the CDR3 is TGTGCCAGCAGTGAATCCAACAGGGGAAGAAACATTCAGTACTTC. This gives the protein CASSESNRGRNIQYF.

The chain has TRBV6-2 or TRBV6-3 and TRBJ2-3, with TRBD2 matching 8 bases. V gave up 5 bases and J gave up 0 bases; unmatched junction bases: 4. Germline CDR1 is MNHEY and CDR2 is SVGEGT. This CDR3 contains 15 residues. The CDR3 DNA reads TGTGCCAGCAGTCCGGGGGGGCAGAGCACAGATACGCAGTATTTT. Its protein product is CASSPGGQSTDTQYF.